These 4 T cell receptor beta chains share one sample of origin, sequenced in a study of blood T cell repertoires in COVID-19. Profiled with immunoSEQ multiplex PCR; TCRdb holds only in-frame clones, not every one. The profile covers 25,000 to 30,000 clones, with 70% to 90% appearing a single time and over 4.5% taken by the ten largest. The sample consisted of peripheral blood. Source of these receptors: a man between 65 and 85 years old with active COVID-19.

V usage is TRBV4-3 and J usage is TRBJ1-2; D unclear. Between the trimmed V and J ends, which lost 1 base and 6 bases, there was a span of 15 bases. Germline CDR1 reads LGHNA; CDR2 reads YSLEER. The CDR3 has 15 residues. CDR3 nucleotides: TGCGCCAGCAGCCAAGTCGGTTCTTTAACGCATGGCTACACCTTC. This gives the protein CASSQVGSLTHGYTF.

The CDR3, as DNA: TGTGCCAGCAGCTTGGGCGGGCAGCAAGAGACCCAGTACTTC. Protein product: CASSLGGQQETQYF. J is TRBJ2-5 and V is TRBV7-2, with D perhaps TRBD2 (5 bases). CDR1 is SGHTA, CDR2 FQGNSA, per germline. V was cut by 3 bases and J by 2 bases, with 10 bases left in between. The CDR3 is 14 residues long.

This chain links TRBV29-1 with TRBJ2-1; TRBD2 is a possible D gene (7 bases). V was trimmed by 7 bases and J by 7 bases, leaving 23 bases between them. Germline values: CDR1 SQVTM, CDR2 ANQGSEA. This CDR3 contains 15 residues. The chain's CDR3 is CSGTLGGPTGNEQFF. DNA for the CDR3: TGCAGCGGAACCTTGGGAGGGCCTACAGGGAATGAGCAGTTCTTC.

The chain combines TRBV2 with TRBJ2-1, with TRBD2 as a possible D gene (7 bases). CDR1 and CDR2 from the germline V gene are SNHLY and FYNNEI. Trimming removed 4 bases from V and 3 bases from J, with 13 bases in between. The CDR3 covers 15 residues. The CDR3 is CASSAGGGLYNEQFF. The CDR3 coding sequence is TGTGCCAGCAGTGCGGGCGGGGGCCTCTACAATGAGCAGTTCTTC.